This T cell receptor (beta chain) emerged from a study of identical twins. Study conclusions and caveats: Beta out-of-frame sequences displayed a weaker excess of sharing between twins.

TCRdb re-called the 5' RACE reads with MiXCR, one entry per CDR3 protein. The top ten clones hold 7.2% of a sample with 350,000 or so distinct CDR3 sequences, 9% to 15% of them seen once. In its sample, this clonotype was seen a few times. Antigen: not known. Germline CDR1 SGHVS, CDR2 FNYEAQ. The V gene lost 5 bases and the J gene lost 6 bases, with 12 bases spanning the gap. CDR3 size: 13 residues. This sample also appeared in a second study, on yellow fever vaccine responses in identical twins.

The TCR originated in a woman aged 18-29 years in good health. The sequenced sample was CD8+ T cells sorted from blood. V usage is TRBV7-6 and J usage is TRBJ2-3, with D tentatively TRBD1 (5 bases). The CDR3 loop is CASSQTPGDTQYF. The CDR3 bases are TGTGCCAGCAGCCAAACACCAGGGGATACGCAGTATTTT.